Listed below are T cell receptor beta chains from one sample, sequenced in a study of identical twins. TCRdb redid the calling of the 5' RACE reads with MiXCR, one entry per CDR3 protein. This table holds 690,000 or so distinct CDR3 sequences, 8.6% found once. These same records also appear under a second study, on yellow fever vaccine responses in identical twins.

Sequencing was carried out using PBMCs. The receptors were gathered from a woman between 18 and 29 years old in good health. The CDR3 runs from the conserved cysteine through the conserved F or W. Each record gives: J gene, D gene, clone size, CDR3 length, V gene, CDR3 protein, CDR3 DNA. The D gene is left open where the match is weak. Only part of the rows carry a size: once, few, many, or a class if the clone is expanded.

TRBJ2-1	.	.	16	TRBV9	CASSVEVAAHYNEQFF	TGTGCCAGCAGCGTAGAGGTAGCGGCTCACTACAATGAGCAGTTCTTC
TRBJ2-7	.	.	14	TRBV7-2	CASSPTTGPYEQYF	TGTGCCAGCAGCCCAACCACAGGGCCCTACGAGCAGTACTTC
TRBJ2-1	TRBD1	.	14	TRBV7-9	CASTGQGNYNEQFF	TGTGCCAGCACGGGACAGGGAAATTACAATGAGCAGTTCTTC
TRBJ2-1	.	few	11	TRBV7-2	CASSLGTGPFF	TGTGCCAGCAGCTTGGGCACAGGGCCGTTCTTC
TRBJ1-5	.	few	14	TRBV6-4	CASSVDGSNQPQHF	TGTGCCAGCAGTGTTGACGGTAGCAATCAGCCCCAGCATTTT
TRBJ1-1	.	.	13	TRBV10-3	CATTSTGMSEAFF	TGTGCCACGACTTCTACAGGGATGTCTGAAGCTTTCTTT
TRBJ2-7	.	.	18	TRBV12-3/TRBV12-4	CASSPGRQGRLTSYEQYF	TGTGCCAGCTCACCGGGGAGGCAGGGGAGGTTAACCTCCTACGAGCAGTACTTC
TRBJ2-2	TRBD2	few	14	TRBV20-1	CSARISGGTGELFF	TGCAGTGCTAGGATTAGCGGGGGCACCGGGGAGCTGTTTTTT
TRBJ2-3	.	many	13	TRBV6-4	CASSARGTDTQYF	TGTGCCAGCAGTGCGCGAGGGACAGATACGCAGTATTTT
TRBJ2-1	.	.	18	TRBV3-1	CASSQQYASARSYNEQFF	TGTGCCTCCTCCCAACAGTACGCTAGCGCACGCTCCTACAATGAGCAGTTCTTC
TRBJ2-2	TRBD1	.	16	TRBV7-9	CASSSKQGTNTGELFF	TGTGCCAGCAGCAGTAAACAGGGGACGAACACCGGGGAGCTGTTTTTT
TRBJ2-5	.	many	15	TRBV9	CASSVLPSVQETQYF	TGTGCCAGCAGCGTACTTCCGTCAGTACAAGAGACCCAGTACTTC
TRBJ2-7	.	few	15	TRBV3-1	CASSQEQGSFYEQYF	TGTGCCAGCAGCCAAGAGCAGGGGTCCTTTTACGAGCAGTACTTC
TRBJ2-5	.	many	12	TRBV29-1	CSAGQTQETQYF	TGCAGCGCTGGACAGACCCAAGAGACCCAGTACTTC
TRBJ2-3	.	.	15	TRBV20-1	CSARVRGRSTDTQYF	TGCAGTGCTAGAGTACGGGGCCGTAGCACAGATACGCAGTATTTT
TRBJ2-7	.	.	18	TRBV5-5	CASSLRERGLTFSYEQYF	TGTGCCAGCAGCTTGAGGGAACGGGGGCTAACCTTTTCCTACGAGCAGTACTTC
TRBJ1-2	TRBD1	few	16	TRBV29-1	CSVDGTDGFPNYGYTF	TGCAGCGTTGACGGGACAGACGGATTCCCTAACTATGGCTACACCTTC
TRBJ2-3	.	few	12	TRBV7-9	CASSPPQDTQYF	TGTGCCAGCAGCCCCCCACAAGATACGCAGTATTTT
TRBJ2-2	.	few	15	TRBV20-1	CSATTEAPNTGELFF	TGCAGTGCTACGACGGAGGCCCCGAACACCGGGGAGCTGTTTTTT
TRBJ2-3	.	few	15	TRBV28	CASSPPRASTDTQYF	TGTGCCAGCAGTCCGCCTAGGGCTAGCACAGATACGCAGTATTTT
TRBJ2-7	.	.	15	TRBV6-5	CASSYSNSRGTEQYF	TGTGCCAGCAGTTACTCGAATTCGAGGGGGACCGAGCAGTACTTC
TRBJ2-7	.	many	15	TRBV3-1	CASSQGSQGLYEQYF	TGTGCCAGCAGCCAAGGGTCACAGGGCCTCTACGAGCAGTACTTC
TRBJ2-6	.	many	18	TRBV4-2	CASSQDPLSVSGANVLTF	TGTGCCAGCAGCCAAGATCCCTTGTCGGTCTCTGGGGCCAACGTCCTGACTTTC
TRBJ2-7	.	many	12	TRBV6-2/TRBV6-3	CASSYSPERQYF	TGTGCCAGCAGTTACTCTCCGGAGCGGCAGTACTTC
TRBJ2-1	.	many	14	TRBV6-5	CASSYRGPYNEQFF	TGTGCCAGCAGTTACCGGGGACCCTACAATGAGCAGTTCTTC
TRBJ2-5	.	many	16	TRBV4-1	CASSQDITTRQETQYF	TGCGCCAGCAGCCAAGATATTACAACCCGCCAAGAGACCCAGTACTTC
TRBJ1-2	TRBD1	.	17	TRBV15	CATSSPGTARFNYGYTF	TGTGCCACCAGCAGCCCCGGGACAGCTCGATTCAACTATGGCTACACCTTC
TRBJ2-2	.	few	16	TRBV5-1	CASSLDFKGQSGELFF	TGCGCCAGCAGCTTGGACTTCAAGGGCCAGAGCGGGGAGCTGTTTTTT
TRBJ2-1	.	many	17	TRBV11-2	CASSPRDQARSYNEQFF	TGTGCCAGCAGCCCACGGGACCAAGCCAGGTCCTACAATGAGCAGTTCTTC
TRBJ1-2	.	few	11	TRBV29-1	CSVVTGYGYTF	TGCAGCGTTGTGACGGGGTATGGCTACACCTTC
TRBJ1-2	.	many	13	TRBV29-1	CSVEGTDNYGYTF	TGCAGCGTTGAAGGGACAGATAACTATGGCTACACCTTC
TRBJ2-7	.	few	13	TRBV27	CASSPRVIGEQYF	TGTGCCAGCAGTCCCCGGGTTATCGGGGAGCAGTACTTC
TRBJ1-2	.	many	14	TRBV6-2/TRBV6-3	CASSSFAGYGGYTF	TGTGCCAGCAGTTCGTTTGCGGGATACGGTGGCTACACCTTC
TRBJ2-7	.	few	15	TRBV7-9	CASSFQSGPAYEQYF	TGTGCCAGCAGCTTCCAGAGCGGTCCGGCCTACGAGCAGTACTTC
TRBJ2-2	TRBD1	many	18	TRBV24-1	CATSDLGRGHANTGELFF	TGTGCCACCAGTGATTTGGGCAGGGGGCATGCGAACACCGGGGAGCTGTTTTTT
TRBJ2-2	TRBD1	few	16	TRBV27	CASSWTTGVGTGELFF	TGTGCCAGCAGTTGGACGACAGGGGTGGGCACCGGGGAGCTGTTTTTT
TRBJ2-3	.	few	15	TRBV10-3	CAISEGGLGTDTQYF	TGTGCCATCAGTGAAGGCGGACTGGGTACAGATACGCAGTATTTT
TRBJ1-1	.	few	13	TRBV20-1	CSASVWGNTEAFF	TGCAGTGCTAGTGTTTGGGGGAACACTGAAGCTTTCTTT
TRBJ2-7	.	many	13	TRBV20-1	CSASPGSTYEQYF	TGCAGTGCTAGTCCAGGGTCCACCTACGAGCAGTACTTC
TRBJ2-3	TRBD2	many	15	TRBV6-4	CASSLTAGVTDTQYF	TGTGCCAGCAGCCTCACGGCGGGGGTTACAGATACGCAGTATTTT
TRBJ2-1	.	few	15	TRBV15	CATSRDSSSYNEQFF	TGTGCCACCAGCAGAGATAGCAGCTCCTACAATGAGCAGTTCTTC
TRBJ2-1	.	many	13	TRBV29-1	CTLGGGPYNEQFF	TGCACCCTTGGAGGGGGGCCCTACAATGAGCAGTTCTTC
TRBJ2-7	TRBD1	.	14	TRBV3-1	CASSQAYTPGQKYF	TGTGCCAGCAGCCAAGCCTACACGCCGGGACAGAAGTACTTC
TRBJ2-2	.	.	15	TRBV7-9	CASSISTSPHRELFF	TGTGCCAGCAGCATCTCAACTAGCCCACACCGGGAGCTGTTTTTT
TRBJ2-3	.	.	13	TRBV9	CASRDLHTDTQYF	TGTGCCAGCAGGGACTTACACACAGATACGCAGTATTTT
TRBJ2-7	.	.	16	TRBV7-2	CASSFLPGGPSPEQYF	TGTGCCAGCAGCTTTTTACCCGGAGGGCCCTCCCCCGAGCAGTACTTC
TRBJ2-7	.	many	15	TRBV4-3	CASSQDMGSSYEQYF	TGCGCCAGCAGCCAAGATATGGGGAGCTCCTACGAGCAGTACTTC
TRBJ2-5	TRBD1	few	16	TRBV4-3	CASSRGDRGFQETQYF	TGCGCCAGCAGCCGAGGGGACAGGGGGTTTCAAGAGACCCAGTACTTC
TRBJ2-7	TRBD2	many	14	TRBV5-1	CASSREGPTYEQYF	TGCGCCAGCAGCCGGGAGGGCCCCACCTACGAGCAGTACTTC
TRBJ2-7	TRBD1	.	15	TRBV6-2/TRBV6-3	CASSIGTGRYYEQYF	TGTGCCAGCAGCATCGGGACAGGGCGATACTACGAGCAGTACTTC
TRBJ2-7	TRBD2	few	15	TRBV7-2	CASSPTSVGLYEQYF	TGTGCCAGCAGCCCCACTAGCGTGGGACTCTACGAGCAGTACTTC
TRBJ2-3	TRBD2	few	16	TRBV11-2	CASSKRTSSDTDTQYF	TGTGCCAGCAGCAAACGGACTAGCTCCGATACAGATACGCAGTATTTT
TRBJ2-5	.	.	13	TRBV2	CASTLSYQETQYF	TGTGCCAGCACTTTAAGTTACCAAGAGACCCAGTACTTC
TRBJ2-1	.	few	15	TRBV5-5	CASSLDGWLVNEQFF	TGTGCCAGCAGCTTGGACGGGTGGTTAGTAAATGAGCAGTTCTTC
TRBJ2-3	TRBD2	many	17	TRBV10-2	CASSESRTSGSGDTQYF	TGCGCCAGCAGTGAGTCGCGGACTAGCGGGAGTGGAGATACGCAGTATTTT